This record looks at one TCR beta chain sequence and its context. What it binds is not known. The data were obtained in a study of beta chain features in type 1 diabetes. Study overall: Across the samples, some 98,000,000 sorted cells were examined in total. Whole-study results and caveats: Diminished insertions and augmented deletions at VDJ junctions characterized type 1 diabetes patients.

CDR1 and CDR2 from the germline V gene are SGHTA and FQGNSA. V dropped 3 bases and J dropped 3 bases, with 15 bases sitting between them. This CDR3 is built from 15 residues. cDNA synthesis used the whole RNA isolate, giving expressed TCRB sequences. Sequenced naive, central memory and regulatory T cell samples produced an average of around 3.5 million reads. Measured with immunoSEQ multiplex PCR; TCRdb has only the in-frame clones, and not every one. Among 200,000 to 250,000 clones, around 9.9% were seen once, and the ten largest hold 1% to 1.5%. The sequenced sample was central memory CD4+ T cells from blood. This TCR came from a man younger than 30 in good health. This sequence joins TRBV7-2 and TRBJ2-7; possibly TRBD1 for D (6 bases). CDR3 sequence reads: CASSFPGQGVYEQYF. CDR3 DNA sequence: TGTGCCAGCAGCTTCCCGGGACAAGGGGTCTACGAGCAGTACTTC.